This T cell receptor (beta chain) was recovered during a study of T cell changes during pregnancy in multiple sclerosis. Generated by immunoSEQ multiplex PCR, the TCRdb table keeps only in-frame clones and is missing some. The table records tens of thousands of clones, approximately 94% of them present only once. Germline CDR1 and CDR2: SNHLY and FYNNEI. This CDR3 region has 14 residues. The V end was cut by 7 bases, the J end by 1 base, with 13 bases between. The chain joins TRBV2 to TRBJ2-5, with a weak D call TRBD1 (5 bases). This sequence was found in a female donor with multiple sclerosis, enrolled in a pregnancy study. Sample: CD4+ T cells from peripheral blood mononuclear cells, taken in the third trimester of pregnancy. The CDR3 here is CASIWRQTQETQYF. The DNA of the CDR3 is TGTGCCAGCATTTGGCGACAGACCCAAGAGACCCAGTACTTC.